This TCR beta chain was sequenced in a study of T cell responses to AZD1222 COVID-19 vaccine. Study information: Investigators merged groups given second doses at roughly 4 or roughly 12 weeks.

Sequenced by immunoSEQ multiplex PCR; TCRdb stores in-frame clones only, minus some. The sample lists under 150,000 clones, 85% to 95% occurring once. This CDR3 region has 13 residues. V shed 11 bases and J 1 base; nucleotides not matched to a gene: 5. Per the germline V gene, CDR1 is KGHSH and CDR2 is LQKENI. Points on this clone: The antigen remains undetermined.

Study outcomes and limitations: Donors, mostly white British, included more females; clonal diversity was possibly underestimated. Spike-spanning, vaccine-associated CD4 TCRs were dominant at 160-218 and 743-854. Repertoires were obtained only post-peak T cell response.

Specimen: peripheral blood, collected on day 0 of AZD1222 vaccination. This chain joins TRBV18 and TRBJ2-5; TRBD1 matches 9 bases. This receptor was obtained from an adult in good health. The CDR3 protein is CAGGQGLQETQYF. In DNA, the CDR3 is TGTGCCGGGGGACAGGGCCTCCAAGAGACCCAGTACTTC.